The 18 T cell receptor beta chains below come from one sample, sequenced in a study of blood T cell repertoires in COVID-19. Sequenced by immunoSEQ multiplex PCR; TCRdb stores in-frame clones only, minus some. This table has some 210,000 clones, about 87% appearing once. The specimen was PBMCs or T cells enriched from blood (not recorded which). Receptors originate from a man aged 18 to 29 with acute COVID-19.

This clone came up once. The chain joins TRBV29-1 to TRBJ2-3; D may be TRBD2 (5 bases). V lost 8 bases to trimming and J lost 7 bases, with 13 bases between them. This CDR3 is 11 amino acids long. Germline V gene data show CDR1 as SQVTM and CDR2 as ANQGSEA. This CDR3 is CSMLADYTQYF. Here the CDR3 DNA reads TGCAGCATGCTAGCAGACTATACGCAGTATTTT.

The chain has TRBV5-4 and TRBJ1-1, with unresolved D. Between the trimmed V and J ends, which lost 4 bases and 8 bases, there was a span of 9 bases. The germline gives CDR1 SGHNT, CDR2 YYREEE (reference sequence). This CDR3 spans 11 amino acids. CDR3 nucleotides: TGTGCCAGCAGCACGCCAGAAGAAGCTTTCTTT. It is translated as CASSTPEEAFF.

The rearrangement links TRBV19 to TRBJ2-4; possibly TRBD2 for D (6 bases). V was clipped by 7 bases and J by 7 bases, with 23 bases between them. CDR3 length: 16 amino acids. CDR1 is LNHDA and CDR2 is SQIVND in the germline V gene (reference sequence). DNA of the CDR3: TGTGCCAGTAAAATTATTCCTCCAGGTCGGGGGAACATTCAGTACTTC. This codes for CASKIIPPGRGNIQYF.

This clone was recorded only once. The rearrangement links TRBV2 to TRBJ1-1, with D possibly being TRBD1 (6 bases). Germline V lookup: CDR1 SNHLY, CDR2 FYNNEI. The length of the CDR3 is 13 residues. V lost 10 bases to trimming and J lost 4 bases, with 16 bases between them. DNA of the CDR3: TGTGCCACAAATTACAGGGAAGGCACTGAAGCTTTCTTT. Protein product: CATNYREGTEAFF.

Here the CDR3 DNA reads TGTGCCAGCAGCGGGGCAGTTAACTATGGCTACACCTTC. This encodes CASSGAVNYGYTF. J is TRBJ1-2 and V is TRBV9; D gene uncertain. CDR1 is SGDLS and CDR2 is YYNGEE in the germline V gene. Between the trimmed V and J ends, which lost 3 bases and 1 base, there was a span of 7 bases. The CDR3 covers 13 residues.

The genes are TRBV28 and TRBJ2-7, with D tentatively TRBD1 (7 bases). The CDR3 runs 14 residues. The V and J ends lost 2 bases and 2 bases respectively, with 10 bases between them. Germline lookup yields CDR1 MDHEN and CDR2 SYDVKM. CDR3 sequence reads: CASSLARGAYEQYF. CDR3 nucleotide sequence: TGTGCCAGCAGTTTAGCCAGGGGGGCCTACGAGCAGTACTTC.

This sequence joins TRBV27 and TRBJ2-5; TRBD2 matches 11 bases. The V segment lost 3 bases and the J segment 4 bases; nucleotides outside the gene matches: 1. The CDR3 sequence is 14 residues long. Per germline, CDR1 MNHEY and CDR2 SMNVEV (reference sequence). CDR3 sequence reads: CASSFTSGGETQYF. The CDR3 DNA reads as TGTGCCAGCAGTTTTACTAGCGGGGGAGAGACCCAGTACTTC.

The rearrangement links TRBV18 to TRBJ1-3; D gene ambiguous. The CDR3 is 16 residues long. The germline CDR1 and CDR2 sequences are KGHSH and LQKENI. The V end lost 0 bases, the J end lost 0 bases, and 9 bases lay between the germline ends. CDR3 bases: TGTGCCAGCTCACCACCTGCACAGCACTCTGGAAACACCATATATTTT. Protein sequence: CASSPPAQHSGNTIYF.

The sample holds a few counts of this clone. This chain uses TRBV2 with TRBJ1-2, with D maybe TRBD1 (6 bases). There are 13 residues in the CDR3. The germline gives CDR1 SNHLY, CDR2 FYNNEI. Deletions cut 7 bases from V and 7 bases from J, with 16 bases between. The CDR3 sequence: CASKQGTSGGYTF. The CDR3 DNA sequence: TGTGCCAGCAAACAGGGTACCAGCGGTGGCTACACCTTC.

The chain recombines TRBV7-9 with TRBJ1-2; D is perhaps TRBD1 (5 bases). V dropped 2 bases and J dropped 6 bases, with 16 bases sitting between them. The germline CDR1 and CDR2 sequences are SEHNR and FQNEAQ (reference sequence). The CDR3 runs 15 residues. The DNA of the CDR3 is TGTGCCAGCAGCTTATCCCTGCACAGGAACGATGGCTACACCTTC. Residues: CASSLSLHRNDGYTF.

The chain links TRBV25-1 to TRBJ2-2; TRBD1 agrees at 7 bases. This CDR3 is 16 amino acids long. CDR1 is MGHDK, CDR2 SYGVNS, per germline. With 3 bases clipped from V and 6 bases from J, the junction kept 10 bases outside the gene matches. CDR3 in amino acids: CASSDARAGGAGELFF. CDR3 nucleotide sequence: TGTGCCAGCAGTGACGCCCGGGCAGGGGGAGCCGGGGAGCTGTTTTTT.

The rearrangement joins TRBV30 to TRBJ1-1; no clear D. The CDR3 is 17 amino acids. CDR1 and CDR2 from the germline V gene are GTSNPN and SVGIG (reference sequence). Trimming took 5 bases from V and 0 from J, leaving 22 bases between them. CDR3 nucleotide sequence: TGTGCCTGGGAAGAGAAGTTTATTGGGCACCTGAACACTGAAGCTTTCTTT. This gives the protein CAWEEKFIGHLNTEAFF.

Notes on this clone: The sample carries other DNA sequences with the same CDR3. This chain uses TRBV19 with TRBJ2-7; 11 bases are a match to TRBD2. Germline values: CDR1 LNHDA, CDR2 SQIVND (reference sequence). The CDR3 is 14 amino acids. V shed 5 bases, J shed 2 bases, and the junction held 2 bases outside the gene matches. The DNA for the CDR3 is TGTGCCAGTAGTCCGGGACTAGCGGCCTACGAGCAGTACTTC. This sequence encodes CASSPGLAAYEQYF.

This clone was recorded only once. The J gene is TRBJ2-6, the V gene TRBV7-3; 7 bases agree with TRBD1. Germline loops: CDR1 SGHTA, CDR2 FQGTGA. The CDR3 runs to 16 residues. V trimming: 4 bases; J trimming: 4 bases; junction bases outside the gene matches: 7. The chain's CDR3 is CASSSGQAFGANVLTF. The CDR3 DNA sequence: TGTGCCAGCAGCTCCGGACAGGCCTTCGGGGCCAACGTCCTGACTTTC.

The chain links TRBV6-2 or TRBV6-3 to TRBJ2-1; possible D gene TRBD2, 5 bases. Deletions cut 2 bases from V and 11 bases from J, with 10 bases between. CDR1 is MNHEY, CDR2 SVGEGT, per germline. The CDR3 loop spans 12 amino acids. The CDR3 DNA reads TGTGCCAGCAGTTACAACGCGGGTAAGCAGTTCTTC. Translation: CASSYNAGKQFF.

The chain recombines TRBV28 with TRBJ2-7; 9 bases line up with TRBD1. Trimming took 6 bases from V and 4 from J; bases not matched to a gene: 7. Germline V gene lookup returns CDR1 MDHEN and CDR2 SYDVKM. The length of the CDR3 is 14 residues. The DNA for the CDR3 is TGTGCCAGCAGAACCCAGGGACAGGGTTACGAGCAGTACTTC. This codes for CASRTQGQGYEQYF.

This clone was counted only a few times. The chain joins TRBV24-1 to TRBJ1-1; the match to TRBD1 covers 7 bases. The germline gives CDR1 KGHDR, CDR2 SFDVKD. V dropped 3 bases and J dropped 4; count of bases not matched to a gene: 4. The CDR3 length is 14 residues. The DNA of the CDR3 is TGTGCCACCAGTGATGGCCGGGACAGCACTGAAGCTTTCTTT. Encoded protein: CATSDGRDSTEAFF.

This clone was recorded only once. The chain couples TRBV6-1 to TRBJ2-7; TRBD2 is a possible D gene (6 bases). V gave up 2 bases and J gave up 2 bases, with 13 bases separating them. The CDR3 consists of 15 residues. Germline CDR1 MNHNS, CDR2 SASEGT. The CDR3 DNA is TGTGCCAGCAGTGAAAGCGGTAGCGGAGCCTACGAGCAGTACTTC. As protein: CASSESGSGAYEQYF.